Listed below are T cell receptor beta chains from one sample, sequenced in a study of T-cell reconstitution after alpha-beta-depleted transplantation in children. Each CDR3 protein gets one entry after TCRdb re-called the PCR reads with MiXCR. This sample yields approximately 650,000 distinct CDR3 sequences, of which less than 15% are seen a single time; around 0.8% belongs to the top ten. The sequences come from PBMCs, collected before TCRalphabeta/CD19-depleted stem cell transplant. The source is a girl aged 2 to 9 with congenital amegakaryocytic thrombocytopenia, due to receive a stem cell transplant. Both conserved end residues are part of each CDR3. Each record gives: J gene, D gene, clone size, V gene, CDR3 DNA, CDR3 protein. A D gene is named only where the DNA matches it firmly. Clone size is not always given. Where it is, it says once, few, many or a class for expanded clones.

j_call: TRBJ2-5; d_call: NA; clone_size: NA; v_call: TRBV24-1; cdr3_nt: TGTGCCACCCCTAGGATGGAAGAGACCCAGTACTTC; cdr3_aa: CATPRMEETQYF
j_call: TRBJ2-3; d_call: TRBD2; clone_size: NA; v_call: TRBV5-6; cdr3_nt: TGTGCCAGCAGCCACCGACTAGCGGCTAGCACAGATACGCAGTATTTT; cdr3_aa: CASSHRLAASTDTQYF
j_call: TRBJ2-3; d_call: TRBD2; clone_size: NA; v_call: TRBV29-1; cdr3_nt: TGCAGCGTTGAGGCTAGCGGGATCGACACAGATACGCAGTATTTT; cdr3_aa: CSVEASGIDTDTQYF
j_call: TRBJ2-1; d_call: NA; clone_size: many; v_call: TRBV29-1; cdr3_nt: TGCAGCGTTGAAGATCAAGGGAATGAGCAGTTCTTC; cdr3_aa: CSVEDQGNEQFF
j_call: TRBJ2-7; d_call: NA; clone_size: NA; v_call: TRBV9; cdr3_nt: TGTGCCAGCAGCGTAGGGGACAACTCCTACGAGCAGTACTTC; cdr3_aa: CASSVGDNSYEQYF
j_call: TRBJ2-3; d_call: TRBD1; clone_size: NA; v_call: TRBV29-1; cdr3_nt: TGCAGCGTGGAGGGACAGGGGAATCCAGATACGCAGTATTTT; cdr3_aa: CSVEGQGNPDTQYF
j_call: TRBJ2-3; d_call: TRBD2; clone_size: few; v_call: TRBV7-6; cdr3_nt: TGTGCCAGCAGCCCCGTGGCGGGAGGACGCACAGATACGCAGTATTTT; cdr3_aa: CASSPVAGGRTDTQYF
j_call: TRBJ2-5; d_call: TRBD2; clone_size: NA; v_call: TRBV5-1; cdr3_nt: TGCGCCAGCAGCCTGCGCGCCGGGACTATCATCGAGACCCAGTACTTC; cdr3_aa: CASSLRAGTIIETQYF
j_call: TRBJ1-2; d_call: TRBD1; clone_size: many; v_call: TRBV28; cdr3_nt: TGTGCCAGCAGTTCAGACTGGACAGGGGGGCCTAACTATGGCTACACCTTC; cdr3_aa: CASSSDWTGGPNYGYTF
j_call: TRBJ2-1; d_call: NA; clone_size: few; v_call: TRBV9; cdr3_nt: TGTGCCAGCAGCGTAGATCATCGCTGGCCGGTGAATGAGCAGTTCTTC; cdr3_aa: CASSVDHRWPVNEQFF
j_call: TRBJ2-1; d_call: NA; clone_size: many; v_call: TRBV5-5; cdr3_nt: TGTGCCAGCGACTTGACAGAAGACAATGAGCAGTTCTTC; cdr3_aa: CASDLTEDNEQFF
j_call: TRBJ1-1; d_call: NA; clone_size: few; v_call: TRBV28; cdr3_nt: TGTGCCAGCAGTTTAGAGGTCAGAGAAGCTTTCTTT; cdr3_aa: CASSLEVREAFF
j_call: TRBJ2-1; d_call: NA; clone_size: NA; v_call: TRBV5-1; cdr3_nt: TGCGCCAGCAGCTTGGCCCGAGGGCGGGTTACCTACAATGAGCAGTTCTTC; cdr3_aa: CASSLARGRVTYNEQFF
j_call: TRBJ2-7; d_call: NA; clone_size: few; v_call: TRBV7-8; cdr3_nt: TGTGCCAGCAGTGCCCATGTTCGCGGCCCCGAGCAGTACTTC; cdr3_aa: CASSAHVRGPEQYF
j_call: TRBJ2-1; d_call: TRBD2; clone_size: NA; v_call: TRBV11-1; cdr3_nt: TGTGCCAGCAGCTTAGTGGGAGCGGGAGGGTGGTCCTACAATGAGCAGTTCTTC; cdr3_aa: CASSLVGAGGWSYNEQFF
j_call: TRBJ2-4; d_call: NA; clone_size: many; v_call: TRBV20-1; cdr3_nt: TGCAGTGCAACCTCGGGCGGGTCTCTGGCCAAAAACATTCAGTACTTC; cdr3_aa: CSATSGGSLAKNIQYF
j_call: TRBJ2-1; d_call: TRBD2; clone_size: few; v_call: TRBV5-1; cdr3_nt: TGCGCCAGCAGCTTGGAGGCTAGCGGGATTTGGTCCGGCTACAATGAGCAGTTCTTC; cdr3_aa: CASSLEASGIWSGYNEQFF
j_call: TRBJ2-3; d_call: NA; clone_size: few; v_call: TRBV5-1; cdr3_nt: TGCGCCAGCAGCCGGGGGTCGGCGGGCGCGACCACAGATACGCAGTATTTT; cdr3_aa: CASSRGSAGATTDTQYF
j_call: TRBJ2-2; d_call: NA; clone_size: many; v_call: TRBV20-1; cdr3_nt: TGCAGTGCTAGCCTCCCCAACGGGGAGCTGTTTTTT; cdr3_aa: CSASLPNGELFF
j_call: TRBJ2-7; d_call: NA; clone_size: few; v_call: TRBV20-1; cdr3_nt: TGCAGTGCTAGAGATCTGGCTACCTCCTACGAGCAGTACTTC; cdr3_aa: CSARDLATSYEQYF
j_call: TRBJ2-1; d_call: NA; clone_size: few; v_call: TRBV2; cdr3_nt: TGTGCCAGCAGTCTACGGGACGCCCGGGGCAATGAGCAGTTCTTC; cdr3_aa: CASSLRDARGNEQFF
j_call: TRBJ1-1; d_call: NA; clone_size: many; v_call: TRBV7-9; cdr3_nt: TGTGCCAGCAGCGTCGAGGGTGCTTCGATGAACACTGAAGCTTTCTTT; cdr3_aa: CASSVEGASMNTEAFF
j_call: TRBJ1-1; d_call: TRBD1; clone_size: few; v_call: TRBV15; cdr3_nt: TGTGCCACCGGGACAGGGGGCACTGAAGCTTTCTTT; cdr3_aa: CATGTGGTEAFF
j_call: TRBJ2-3; d_call: NA; clone_size: NA; v_call: TRBV7-9; cdr3_nt: TGTGCCAGCAGCTTAAGCAGGGGAGTAGATACGCAGTATTTT; cdr3_aa: CASSLSRGVDTQYF
j_call: TRBJ1-1; d_call: NA; clone_size: many; v_call: TRBV7-2; cdr3_nt: TGTGCCAGCAGCGTGGCAGCCACTGAAGCTTTCTTT; cdr3_aa: CASSVAATEAFF
j_call: TRBJ1-1; d_call: NA; clone_size: many; v_call: TRBV20-1; cdr3_nt: TGCAGTGCTAGAGTCAACGCTGAAGCTTTCTTT; cdr3_aa: CSARVNAEAFF
j_call: TRBJ2-3; d_call: TRBD1; clone_size: many; v_call: TRBV20-1; cdr3_nt: TGCAGTGCTACGGGGACAGGGCGCACAGATACGCAGTATTTT; cdr3_aa: CSATGTGRTDTQYF
j_call: TRBJ2-1; d_call: TRBD2; clone_size: few; v_call: TRBV19; cdr3_nt: TGTGCCAGTAGCCCCGAGTTTTTACTAGCGGGAGGTGAGCAGTTCTTC; cdr3_aa: CASSPEFLLAGGEQFF
j_call: TRBJ2-1; d_call: NA; clone_size: many; v_call: TRBV2; cdr3_nt: TGTGCCAGCAGTGAAGGAGGCTACAATGAGCAGTTCTTC; cdr3_aa: CASSEGGYNEQFF
j_call: TRBJ2-7; d_call: NA; clone_size: NA; v_call: TRBV2; cdr3_nt: TGTGCCAGGCAGGGGCAGGGAACCTACGAGCAGTACTTC; cdr3_aa: CARQGQGTYEQYF
j_call: TRBJ1-5; d_call: NA; clone_size: few; v_call: TRBV15; cdr3_nt: TGTGCCACCAGCAGAGAGACAGCAATTAATCAGCCCCAGCATTTT; cdr3_aa: CATSRETAINQPQHF
j_call: TRBJ2-3; d_call: NA; clone_size: many; v_call: TRBV7-2; cdr3_nt: TGTGCCAGCAGCGGGCCCTTGGGGGAAGATACGCAGTATTTT; cdr3_aa: CASSGPLGEDTQYF
j_call: TRBJ2-1; d_call: TRBD2; clone_size: NA; v_call: TRBV28; cdr3_nt: TGTGCCAGCAGATCCGACACAGGTGGCGGGAGGAATGAGCAGTTCTTC; cdr3_aa: CASRSDTGGGRNEQFF
j_call: TRBJ2-1; d_call: TRBD1; clone_size: many; v_call: TRBV12-3/TRBV12-4; cdr3_nt: TGTGCCAGCAGTTTCGAGGGGGCCTCCTACAATGAGCAGTTCTTC; cdr3_aa: CASSFEGASYNEQFF
j_call: TRBJ2-3; d_call: NA; clone_size: many; v_call: TRBV5-1; cdr3_nt: TGCGCCAGCAGCGACGGACAGCCTAGCACAGATACGCAGTATTTT; cdr3_aa: CASSDGQPSTDTQYF
j_call: TRBJ1-1; d_call: TRBD1; clone_size: few; v_call: TRBV5-1; cdr3_nt: TGCGCCAGCAGCTTGGCCAACGACAGGGAGGGTTCGTGGGCTTTCTTT; cdr3_aa: CASSLANDREGSWAFF
j_call: TRBJ2-2; d_call: TRBD2; clone_size: many; v_call: TRBV20-1; cdr3_nt: TGCAGTGCTAGAGATTTCGGGGGGAGTTTTAACACCGGGGAGCTGTTTTTT; cdr3_aa: CSARDFGGSFNTGELFF
j_call: TRBJ2-7; d_call: TRBD2; clone_size: few; v_call: TRBV5-1; cdr3_nt: TGCGCCAGCAGCTTACTCGGCGGGAGGGCCTACGAGCAGTACTTC; cdr3_aa: CASSLLGGRAYEQYF
j_call: TRBJ2-1; d_call: TRBD2; clone_size: NA; v_call: TRBV5-1; cdr3_nt: TGCGCCAGCAGCAAGGGACTAGCGGGAGCGGCCTCCCTCAATGAGCAGTTCTTC; cdr3_aa: CASSKGLAGAASLNEQFF
j_call: TRBJ2-5; d_call: TRBD2; clone_size: NA; v_call: TRBV29-1; cdr3_nt: TGCAGCGTTGGGGAACTAGCGGGAGCCACGGAGACCCAGTACTTC; cdr3_aa: CSVGELAGATETQYF
j_call: TRBJ1-4; d_call: NA; clone_size: NA; v_call: TRBV12-3/TRBV12-4; cdr3_nt: TGTGCCAGCAGTTTGGCGGGGGGAAGAAATGAAAAACTGTTTTTT; cdr3_aa: CASSLAGGRNEKLFF
j_call: TRBJ1-2; d_call: TRBD1; clone_size: NA; v_call: TRBV7-8; cdr3_nt: TGTGCCAGCAGCCACAGTCAGGGACAGGGGGGCTATGGCTACACCTTC; cdr3_aa: CASSHSQGQGGYGYTF
j_call: TRBJ1-2; d_call: NA; clone_size: many; v_call: TRBV5-1; cdr3_nt: TGCGCCAGCAGCTTAGGATCGATTAACTATGGCTACACCTTC; cdr3_aa: CASSLGSINYGYTF
j_call: TRBJ2-1; d_call: NA; clone_size: few; v_call: TRBV7-9; cdr3_nt: TGTGCCAGCAGCCCGCGGACTGAGCAGTTCTTC; cdr3_aa: CASSPRTEQFF
j_call: TRBJ2-2; d_call: TRBD1; clone_size: many; v_call: TRBV11-1; cdr3_nt: TGTGCCAGCAGCTTAGCCGACAGGGCCGGGGAGCTGTTTTTT; cdr3_aa: CASSLADRAGELFF